This record looks at one T cell receptor beta chain sequence and its context. The antigen remains unidentified. Amplified regions were TCR beta CDR3 sequences from RNA transcripts. In the first-round RT-PCR of the TCR CDR3, the HTBI primer set was used. TCRdb re-called the multiplex PCR reads with MiXCR, one entry per CDR3 protein. The sample records approximately 600,000 distinct CDR3 sequences, around 21% being singletons. A patient was excluded if there was uncontrolled infection, other autoimmune disease, pregnancy or lactation. Orbital computed tomography and thyroid ultrasound, together with serum TRAb and thyroxine and clinical symptoms, were used for diagnoses. These data are taken from a study of T cells in Graves' hyperthyroidism and ophthalmopathy. Findings and caveats of the study: The model forecast ophthalmopathy, anticipating it by a median approximately 6.1 months before onset.

Sequencing was performed on blood. The sequence derives from a man aged 25 to 40 with Graves' ophthalmopathy.

The CDR3 protein is CASSGQEGTEAFF. The CDR3 DNA is TGCGCCAGCAGCGGACAGGAGGGCACTGAAGCTTTCTTT. J is TRBJ1-1 and V is TRBV10-2; 7 bases agree with TRBD1. Per germline, CDR1 WSHSY and CDR2 SAAADI. V shed 6 bases and J 4 bases; nucleotides not matched to a gene: 5. The CDR3 has 13 amino acids.